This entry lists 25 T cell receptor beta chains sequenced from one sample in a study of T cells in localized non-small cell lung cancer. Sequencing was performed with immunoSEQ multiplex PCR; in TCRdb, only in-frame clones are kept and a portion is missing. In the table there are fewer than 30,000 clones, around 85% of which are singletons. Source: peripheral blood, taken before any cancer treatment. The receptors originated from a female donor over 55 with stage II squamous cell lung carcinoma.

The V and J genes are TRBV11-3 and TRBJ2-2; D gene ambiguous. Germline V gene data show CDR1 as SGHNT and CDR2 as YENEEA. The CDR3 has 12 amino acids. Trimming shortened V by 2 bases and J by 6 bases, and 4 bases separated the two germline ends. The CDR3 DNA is TGTGCCAGCAGCTTAACCGCCGGGGAGCTGTTTTTT. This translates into CASSLTAGELFF.

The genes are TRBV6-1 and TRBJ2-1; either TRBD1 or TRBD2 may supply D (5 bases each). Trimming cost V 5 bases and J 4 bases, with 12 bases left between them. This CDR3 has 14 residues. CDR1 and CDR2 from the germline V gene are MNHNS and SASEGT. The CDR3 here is CASSTGTVYNEQFF. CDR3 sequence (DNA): TGTGCCAGCAGTACCGGGACGGTATACAATGAGCAGTTCTTC.

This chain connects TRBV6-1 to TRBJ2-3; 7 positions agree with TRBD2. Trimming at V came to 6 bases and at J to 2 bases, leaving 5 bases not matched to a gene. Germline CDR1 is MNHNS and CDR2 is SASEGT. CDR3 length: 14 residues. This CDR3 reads CASSLADFTDTQYF. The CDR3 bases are TGTGCCAGCAGCCTAGCGGACTTCACAGATACGCAGTATTTT.

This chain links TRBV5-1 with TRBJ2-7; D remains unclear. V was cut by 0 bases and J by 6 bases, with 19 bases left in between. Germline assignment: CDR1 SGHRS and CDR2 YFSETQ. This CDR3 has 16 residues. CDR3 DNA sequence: TGCGCCAGCAGCTTGGTATCGAGTCAGGCTTTGACCGAGCAGTACTTC. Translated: CASSLVSSQALTEQYF.

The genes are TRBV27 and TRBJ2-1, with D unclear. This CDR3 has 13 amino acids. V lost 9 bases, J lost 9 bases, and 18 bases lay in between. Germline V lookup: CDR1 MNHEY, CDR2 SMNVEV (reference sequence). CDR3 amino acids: CASYFKGIAEQFF. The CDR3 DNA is TGTGCCAGTTACTTTAAGGGTATCGCTGAGCAGTTCTTC.

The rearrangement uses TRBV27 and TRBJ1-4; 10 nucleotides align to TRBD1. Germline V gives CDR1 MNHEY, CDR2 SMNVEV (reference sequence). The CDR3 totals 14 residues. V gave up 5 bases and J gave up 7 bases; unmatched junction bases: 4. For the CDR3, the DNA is TGTGCCAGCAGTCCGGACAGGGGGAGTGAAAAACTGTTTTTT. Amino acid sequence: CASSPDRGSEKLFF.

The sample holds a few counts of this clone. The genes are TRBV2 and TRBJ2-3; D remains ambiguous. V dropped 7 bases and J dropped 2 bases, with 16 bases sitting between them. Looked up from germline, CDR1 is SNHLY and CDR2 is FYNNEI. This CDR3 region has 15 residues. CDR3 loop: CASTPLIGVTDTQYF. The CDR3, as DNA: TGTGCCAGCACCCCCCTGATTGGGGTCACAGATACGCAGTATTTT. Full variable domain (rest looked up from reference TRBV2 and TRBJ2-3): EPEVTQTPSHQVTQMGQEVILRCVPISNHLYFYWYRQILGQKVEFLVSFYNNEISEKSEIFDDQFSVERPDGSNFTLKIRSTKLEDSAMYFCASTPLIGVTDTQYFGPGTRLTVL.

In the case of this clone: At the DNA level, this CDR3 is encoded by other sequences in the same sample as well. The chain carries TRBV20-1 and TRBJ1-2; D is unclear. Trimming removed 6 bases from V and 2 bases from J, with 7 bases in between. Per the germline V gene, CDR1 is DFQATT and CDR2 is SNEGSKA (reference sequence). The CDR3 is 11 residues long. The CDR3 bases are TGCAGTGCCCAAGAGAACTATGGCTACACCTTC. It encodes CSAQENYGYTF.

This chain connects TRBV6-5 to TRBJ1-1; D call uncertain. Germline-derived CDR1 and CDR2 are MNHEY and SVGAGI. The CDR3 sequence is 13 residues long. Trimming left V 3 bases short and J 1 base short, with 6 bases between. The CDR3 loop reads CASSYLGNTEAFF. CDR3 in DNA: TGTGCCAGCAGTTATCTGGGGAACACTGAAGCTTTCTTT.

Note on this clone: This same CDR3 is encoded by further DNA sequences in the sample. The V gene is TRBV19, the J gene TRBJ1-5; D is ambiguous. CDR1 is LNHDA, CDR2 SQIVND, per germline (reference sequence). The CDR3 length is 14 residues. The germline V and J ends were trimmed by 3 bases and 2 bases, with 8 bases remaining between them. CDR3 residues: CASSIRVGNQPQHF. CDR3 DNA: TGTGCCAGTAGTATCCGGGTGGGCAATCAGCCCCAGCATTTT.

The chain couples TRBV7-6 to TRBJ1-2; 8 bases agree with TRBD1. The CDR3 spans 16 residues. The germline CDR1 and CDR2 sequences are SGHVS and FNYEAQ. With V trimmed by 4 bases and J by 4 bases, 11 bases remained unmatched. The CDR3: CASSWNKIRGPYGYTF. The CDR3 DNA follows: TGTGCCAGCAGCTGGAATAAGATCAGGGGGCCCTATGGCTACACCTTC.

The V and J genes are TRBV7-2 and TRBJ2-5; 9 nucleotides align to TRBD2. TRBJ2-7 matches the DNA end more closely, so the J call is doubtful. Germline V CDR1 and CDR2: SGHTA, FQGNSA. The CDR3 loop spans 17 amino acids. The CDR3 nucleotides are TGTGCCAGCAGCTTAGCTGTGGCGGGGGGGCAGGGGTACGAGCAGTACTTC. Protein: CASSLAVAGGQGYEQYF.

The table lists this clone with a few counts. The CDR3 DNA reads TGTGCCAGCAGCGGAACTGACAGCTCACAAAGTCGGGCCAACGTCCTGACTTTC. Protein sequence: CASSGTDSSQSRANVLTF. This chain joins TRBV7-4 and TRBJ2-6; tentatively, D is TRBD1 (5 bases). The V end lost 5 bases, the J end lost 5 bases, and 22 bases lay between the germline ends. Germline lookup yields CDR1 SGHVT and CDR2 SQSDAQ. This CDR3 is built from 18 residues.

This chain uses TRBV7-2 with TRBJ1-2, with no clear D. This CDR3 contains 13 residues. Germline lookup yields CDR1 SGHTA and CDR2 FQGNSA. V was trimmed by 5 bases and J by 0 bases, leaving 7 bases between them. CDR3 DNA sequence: TGTGCCAGCAGCCCAGGCTCTAACTATGGCTACACCTTC. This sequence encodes CASSPGSNYGYTF.

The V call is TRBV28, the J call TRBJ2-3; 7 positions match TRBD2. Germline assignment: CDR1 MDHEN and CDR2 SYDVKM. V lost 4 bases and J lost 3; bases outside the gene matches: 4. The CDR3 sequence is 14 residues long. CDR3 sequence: CASSSSGVTDTQYF. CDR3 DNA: TGTGCCAGCAGTTCCAGCGGGGTGACAGATACGCAGTATTTT.

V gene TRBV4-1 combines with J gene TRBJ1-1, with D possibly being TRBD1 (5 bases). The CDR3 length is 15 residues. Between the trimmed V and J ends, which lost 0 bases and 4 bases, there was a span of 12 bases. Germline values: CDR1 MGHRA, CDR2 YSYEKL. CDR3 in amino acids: CASSQDTQGVTEAFF. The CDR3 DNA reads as TGCGCCAGCAGCCAAGATACCCAGGGTGTCACTGAAGCTTTCTTT.

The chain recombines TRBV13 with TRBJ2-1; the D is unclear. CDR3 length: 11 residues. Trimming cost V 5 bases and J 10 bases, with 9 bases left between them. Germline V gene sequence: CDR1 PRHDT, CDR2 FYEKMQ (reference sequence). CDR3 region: CASSPAREQFF. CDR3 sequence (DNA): TGTGCCAGCAGCCCCGCGCGAGAGCAGTTCTTC. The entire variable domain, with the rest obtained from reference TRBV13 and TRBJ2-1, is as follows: AAGVIQSPRHLIKEKRETATLKCYPIPRHDTVYWYQQGPGQDPQFLISFYEKMQSDKGSIPDRFSAQQFSDYHSELNMSSLELGDSALYFCASSPAREQFFGPGTRLTVL.

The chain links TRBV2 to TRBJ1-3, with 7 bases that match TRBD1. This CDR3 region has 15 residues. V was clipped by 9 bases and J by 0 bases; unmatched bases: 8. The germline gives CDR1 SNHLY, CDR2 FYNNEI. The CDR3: CARQGSPSSGNTIYF. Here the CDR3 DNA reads TGTGCCAGACAGGGGTCCCCGAGCTCTGGAAACACCATATATTTT.

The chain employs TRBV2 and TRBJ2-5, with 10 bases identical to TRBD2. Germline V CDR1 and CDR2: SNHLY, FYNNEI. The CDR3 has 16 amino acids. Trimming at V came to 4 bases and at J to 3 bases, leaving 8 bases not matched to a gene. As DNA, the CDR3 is TGTGCCAGCAGTGCCACGGGACTAGCGATAAAAGAGACCCAGTACTTC. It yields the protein CASSATGLAIKETQYF.

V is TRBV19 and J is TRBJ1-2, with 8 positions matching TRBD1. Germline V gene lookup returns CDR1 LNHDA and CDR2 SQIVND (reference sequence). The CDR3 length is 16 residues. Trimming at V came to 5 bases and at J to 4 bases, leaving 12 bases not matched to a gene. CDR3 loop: CASSDGTGPMGYGYTF. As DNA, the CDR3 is TGTGCCAGTAGTGACGGGACAGGACCGATGGGCTATGGCTACACCTTC.

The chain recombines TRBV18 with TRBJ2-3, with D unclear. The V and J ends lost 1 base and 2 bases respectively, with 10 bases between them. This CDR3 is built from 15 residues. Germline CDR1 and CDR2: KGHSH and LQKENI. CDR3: CASSPLGFSTDTQYF. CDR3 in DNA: TGTGCCAGCTCACCACTCGGGTTTTCCACAGATACGCAGTATTTT.

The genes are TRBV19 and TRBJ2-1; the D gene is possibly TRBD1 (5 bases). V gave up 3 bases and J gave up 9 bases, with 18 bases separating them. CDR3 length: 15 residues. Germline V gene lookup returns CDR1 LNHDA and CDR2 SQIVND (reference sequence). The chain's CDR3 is CASSIDSLDPIEQFF. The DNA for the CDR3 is TGTGCCAGTAGTATCGACAGTCTAGATCCGATTGAGCAGTTCTTC. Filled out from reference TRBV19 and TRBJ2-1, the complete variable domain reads DGGITQSPKYLFRKEGQNVTLSCEQNLNHDAMYWYRQDPGQGLRLIYYSQIVNDFQKGDIAEGYSVSREKKESFPLTVTSAQKNPTAFYLCASSIDSLDPIEQFFGPGTRLTVL.

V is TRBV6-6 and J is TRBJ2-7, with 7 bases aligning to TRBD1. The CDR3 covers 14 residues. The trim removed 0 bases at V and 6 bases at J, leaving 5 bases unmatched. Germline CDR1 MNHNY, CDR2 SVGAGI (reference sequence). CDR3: CASSYSRQGVEQYF. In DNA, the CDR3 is TGTGCCAGCAGTTACTCGAGACAGGGCGTCGAGCAGTACTTC.

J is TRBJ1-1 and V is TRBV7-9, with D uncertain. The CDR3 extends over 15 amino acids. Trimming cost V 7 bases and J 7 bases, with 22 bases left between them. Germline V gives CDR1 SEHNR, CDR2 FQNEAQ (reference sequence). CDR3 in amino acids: CASTPVSPSLVEAFF. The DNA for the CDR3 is TGTGCCAGCACCCCGGTGAGCCCTTCATTGGTTGAAGCTTTCTTT.

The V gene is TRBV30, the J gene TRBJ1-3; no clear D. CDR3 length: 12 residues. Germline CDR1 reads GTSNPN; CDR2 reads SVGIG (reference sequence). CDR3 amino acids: CAARGSGNTIYF. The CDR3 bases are TGTGCGGCCCGGGGTTCTGGAAACACCATATATTTT. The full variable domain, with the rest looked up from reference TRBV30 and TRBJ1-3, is SQTIHQWPATLVQPVGSPLSLECTVEGTSNPNLYWYRQAAGRGLQLLFYSVGIGQISSEVPQNLSASRPQDRQFILSSKKLLLSDSGFYLCAARGSGNTIYFGEGSWLTVV.